The 29 T cell receptor beta chains listed next were all sequenced from one sample in a study of OX40 agonist ivuxolimab in advanced cancers. Clones were read by immunoSEQ multiplex PCR, and TCRdb kept only the in-frame ones, dropping some. The sample includes around 64,000 clones, 75% to 90% of them seen just once. The material was CD4+ or CD8+ T cells sorted from blood, obtained in a trial of the OX40 agonist ivuxolimab. The receptors shown here come from an adult with an advanced solid tumor such as melanoma, head and neck, liver or kidney cancer.

This clone is a singleton in its sample. This sequence joins TRBV28 and TRBJ2-1, with TRBD2 as a possible D gene (5 bases). V lost 5 bases and J 6 bases, leaving 17 bases between the germline ends. Germline CDR1 reads MDHEN; CDR2 reads SYDVKM. The CDR3 contains 15 residues. This CDR3 is CASSPPRGPVNEQFF. In DNA form, the CDR3 reads TGTGCCAGCAGTCCCCCACGCGGGCCGGTCAATGAGCAGTTCTTC.

This chain joins TRBV11-2 and TRBJ1-2; the D gene is possibly TRBD1 (5 bases). The CDR3 has 17 amino acids. Germline V gives CDR1 SGHAT, CDR2 FQNNGV. Between the trimmed V and J ends, which lost 1 base and 8 bases, there was a span of 23 bases. The CDR3 sequence is CASSLVGGIDYGSGYTF. CDR3 nucleotide sequence: TGTGCCAGCAGCTTAGTTGGGGGTATAGATTACGGATCCGGCTACACCTTC.

The V gene is TRBV19, the J gene TRBJ1-2, with D perhaps matching TRBD1 (6 bases). Germline V CDR1 and CDR2: LNHDA, SQIVND (reference sequence). V was shortened by 4 bases and J by 5 bases, with 11 bases between the two germline ends. CDR3 length equals 13 residues. CDR3 region: CASSKGGIYGYTF. The DNA of the CDR3 is TGTGCCAGTAGTAAAGGGGGGATTTATGGCTACACCTTC. The whole variable domain, remainder taken from reference TRBV19 and TRBJ1-2, is DGGITQSPKYLFRKEGQNVTLSCEQNLNHDAMYWYRQDPGQGLRLIYYSQIVNDFQKGDIAEGYSVSREKKESFPLTVTSAQKNPTAFYLCASSKGGIYGYTFGSGTRLTVV.

The V gene is TRBV5-1, the J gene TRBJ2-1, with a weak D call TRBD1 (6 bases). Trimming cost V 0 bases and J 5 bases, with 15 bases left between them. This CDR3 comprises 16 residues. From germline, CDR1 is SGHRS and CDR2 YFSETQ. In nucleotides, the CDR3 is TGCGCCAGCAGCTTGGCCCCGGGACACGGAAACAATGAGCAGTTCTTC. It is translated as CASSLAPGHGNNEQFF.

The J gene is TRBJ2-7, the V gene TRBV7-2, with 11 bases that match TRBD2. Unmatched junction bases numbered 6, after V lost 5 bases and J lost 3 bases. The germline V gene encodes CDR1 SGHTA and CDR2 FQGNSA. The CDR3 runs 15 residues. CDR3 loop: CASSTAGTSGYEQYF. The CDR3 DNA sequence: TGTGCCAGCAGCACGGCCGGGACTAGCGGCTACGAGCAGTACTTC.

The chain recombines TRBV7-9 with TRBJ2-6; the D gene is possibly TRBD2 (6 bases). V was trimmed by 5 bases and J by 2 bases, leaving 22 bases between them. CDR1 is SEHNR, CDR2 FQNEAQ, per germline (reference sequence). The CDR3 runs 19 residues. The CDR3 DNA is TGTGCCAGCAGCCCCCGGCTGCGGGACGGTGGACCTGGGGCCAACGTCCTGACTTTC. It codes for CASSPRLRDGGPGANVLTF. Complete variable domain (other parts from reference TRBV7-9 and TRBJ2-6): DTGVSQNPRHKITKRGQNVTFRCDPISEHNRLYWYRQTLGQGPEFLTYFQNEAQLEKSRLLSDRFSAERPKGSFSTLEIQRTEQGDSAMYLCASSPRLRDGGPGANVLTFGAGSRLTVL.

The V gene is TRBV29-1, the J gene TRBJ1-5, with 9 bases matching TRBD1. Germline V gene lookup returns CDR1 SQVTM and CDR2 ANQGSEA. Trimming took 7 bases from V and 9 from J; bases not matched to a gene: 10. The CDR3 is 13 amino acids. CDR3 residues: CSASDRGNGPQHF. CDR3 DNA: TGCAGCGCCTCGGACAGGGGCAATGGGCCCCAGCATTTT.

The V call is TRBV6-1, the J call TRBJ2-7; possibly TRBD2 for D (6 bases). The CDR3 extends over 15 amino acids. Trimming left V 2 bases short and J 0 bases short, with 11 bases between. From germline, CDR1 is MNHNS and CDR2 SASEGT. CDR3 sequence reads: CASSETGLSSYEQYF. The CDR3 DNA follows: TGTGCCAGCAGTGAAACGGGACTTAGCTCCTACGAGCAGTACTTC.

The J gene is TRBJ2-7, the V gene TRBV5-1; D might be TRBD2 (5 bases). This CDR3 contains 15 residues. Trimming cost V 0 bases and J 6 bases, with 16 bases left between them. CDR1 is SGHRS, CDR2 YFSETQ, per germline. The CDR3 region is CASSLGPGIESEQYF. CDR3 nucleotide sequence: TGCGCCAGCAGCTTGGGCCCGGGAATTGAGAGCGAGCAGTACTTC.

This chain uses TRBV30 with TRBJ1-4; a possible D gene is TRBD1 (5 bases). The CDR3 totals 13 residues. Germline CDR1 is GTSNPN and CDR2 is SVGIG (reference sequence). Trimming pared 3 bases from V and 1 base from J, leaving 6 bases between. The CDR3 nucleotides read TGTGCCTGGAGGGGGCAAACTAATGAAAAACTGTTTTTT. Protein: CAWRGQTNEKLFF.

The genes are TRBV6-5 and TRBJ2-5; D may be TRBD1 or TRBD2 (5 bases each). The V end was cut by 6 bases, the J end by 6 bases, with 17 bases between. The CDR3 length is 14 residues. CDR1 MNHEY and CDR2 SVGAGI come from the germline V gene. CDR3 sequence (DNA): TGTGCCAGCAGCCCTTATGGGGACGCGAAGACCCAGTACTTC. This encodes CASSPYGDAKTQYF.

The rearrangement uses TRBV4-2 and TRBJ2-5; 7 nucleotides align to TRBD2. This CDR3 is built from 15 residues. V gave up 1 base and J gave up 3 bases; unmatched junction bases: 5. Germline V CDR1 and CDR2: LGHNA, YNFKEQ. The CDR3 DNA sequence: TGTGCCAGCAGCCAAGCGAGCGGGGCAAAAGAGACCCAGTACTTC. Its protein is CASSQASGAKETQYF.

This rearrangement joins TRBV2 to TRBJ2-1, with 7 bases fitting TRBD2. Germline V gene sequence: CDR1 SNHLY, CDR2 FYNNEI. CDR3 length: 14 amino acids. The J segment lost 4 bases and the V segment lost 6 bases, leaving 6 bases of the junction unmatched. The CDR3 DNA sequence: TGTGCCAGCAGGGCTAGCGGAAAATACAATGAGCAGTTCTTC. This encodes CASRASGKYNEQFF.

This chain's CDR3 is CASSSRRSANTEAFF. The CDR3 DNA is TGTGCCAGCAGCTCAAGACGGTCGGCCAACACTGAAGCTTTCTTT. V is TRBV7-9 and J is TRBJ1-1; D gene unclear. The CDR3 is 15 amino acids. Germline CDR1 reads SEHNR; CDR2 reads FQNEAQ (reference sequence). V was clipped by 4 bases and J by 2 bases, with 14 bases between them. The variable domain in full, completed from reference TRBV7-9 and TRBJ1-1, reads DTGVSQNPRHKITKRGQNVTFRCDPISEHNRLYWYRQTLGQGPEFLTYFQNEAQLEKSRLLSDRFSAERPKGSFSTLEIQRTEQGDSAMYLCASSSRRSANTEAFFGQGTRLTVV.

This rearrangement joins TRBV9 to TRBJ2-7, with 9 positions matching TRBD2. J lost 3 bases, V lost 2 bases, and 6 bases had no gene match. Germline lookup yields CDR1 SGDLS and CDR2 YYNGEE. This CDR3 comprises 15 residues. CDR3 bases: TGTGCCAGCAGCGTCGGGACTAGCAGCATCTACGAGCAGTACTTC. As protein: CASSVGTSSIYEQYF.

The chain combines TRBV6-5 with TRBJ1-4; 10 nucleotides agree with TRBD1. The CDR3 is 15 amino acids. Germline trimming cut 6 bases from V and 8 bases from J; bases unmatched to any gene: 9. Germline lookup yields CDR1 MNHEY and CDR2 SVGAGI. Written as DNA, the CDR3 is TGTGCCAGCAGAGACCCCGGGACAGGGGTCGAAAAACTGTTTTTT. This sequence encodes CASRDPGTGVEKLFF.

This chain joins TRBV7-9 and TRBJ2-3; no firm D call. The germline gives CDR1 SEHNR, CDR2 FQNEAQ (reference sequence). With 4 bases removed from V and 4 bases from J, the gap between germline ends came to 3 bases. The CDR3 is 11 residues long. Here the CDR3 reads CASSSSDTQYF. The CDR3 DNA is TGTGCCAGCAGCTCGTCAGATACGCAGTATTTT.

The V gene is TRBV18, the J gene TRBJ2-4; 8 nucleotides match TRBD1. CDR1 and CDR2 (germline): KGHSH, LQKENI. V lost 9 bases, J lost 5 bases, and 3 bases stayed unmatched. This CDR3 contains 12 residues. For the CDR3, the DNA is TGTGCCAGTAGACAGGGGCAAAACATTCAGTACTTC. Translated: CASRQGQNIQYF.

V and J are TRBV2 and TRBJ1-5; D not certain. The ends were cut back, 7 bases at V and 2 bases at J, with 12 bases in the middle. Germline V gives CDR1 SNHLY, CDR2 FYNNEI. There are 14 residues in the CDR3. Here the CDR3 reads CASTRSRGNQPQHF. The CDR3 bases are TGTGCCAGCACCCGATCAAGGGGCAATCAGCCCCAGCATTTT.

The V and J genes are TRBV4-2 and TRBJ2-1; TRBD2 aligns across 10 bases. The CDR3 has 15 residues. Germline V gives CDR1 LGHNA, CDR2 YNFKEQ. The J segment lost 5 bases and the V segment lost 2 bases, leaving 3 bases of the junction unmatched. CDR3 loop: CASSQTSGNNNEQFF. The CDR3 bases are TGTGCCAGCAGCCAAACTAGCGGGAACAACAATGAGCAGTTCTTC.

V gene TRBV5-6 combines with J gene TRBJ1-4, with a weak D call TRBD1 (6 bases). CDR1 and CDR2 (germline): SGHDT, YYEEEE. The CDR3 is 14 residues long. V dropped 1 base and J dropped 7 bases, with 11 bases sitting between them. The CDR3 loop reads CASSLLQGGEKLFF. The DNA of the CDR3 is TGTGCCAGCAGCTTGCTACAGGGAGGTGAAAAACTGTTTTTT.

The rearrangement joins TRBV5-1 to TRBJ2-1; the match to TRBD1 covers 8 bases. V was clipped by 4 bases and J by 0 bases; unmatched bases: 9. This CDR3 comprises 17 residues. Germline CDR1 reads SGHRS; CDR2 reads YFSETQ. The CDR3 sequence is CASSGSRQGSSYNEQFF. CDR3 coding DNA: TGCGCCAGCAGCGGTTCAAGACAGGGGAGCTCCTACAATGAGCAGTTCTTC.

The chain links TRBV9 to TRBJ2-3; D is unresolved. The CDR3 extends over 14 amino acids. V lost 0 bases to trimming and J lost 1 base, with 6 bases between them. Germline V lookup: CDR1 SGDLS, CDR2 YYNGEE. The CDR3 DNA reads TGTGCCAGCAGCGTAGTTTGGGGCACAGATACGCAGTATTTT. Translating gives CASSVVWGTDTQYF.

The V gene is TRBV18, the J gene TRBJ1-6; D uncertain. With 0 bases removed from V and 6 bases from J, the gap between germline ends came to 9 bases. CDR3 size: 15 residues. CDR1 is KGHSH, CDR2 LQKENI, per germline. CDR3 coding DNA: TGTGCCAGCTCACCACCAACGGGAGGTAATTCACCCCTCCACTTT. It is translated as CASSPPTGGNSPLHF.

This clone has just a few counts. This chain links TRBV6-1 with TRBJ2-2; D unclear. The germline gives CDR1 MNHNS, CDR2 SASEGT. The V gene lost 6 bases and the J gene lost 0 bases, with 8 bases spanning the gap. The CDR3 is 14 residues long. In DNA, the CDR3 is TGTGCCAGCAGGACGGCCACGAACACCGGGGAGCTGTTTTTT. Translating it yields CASRTATNTGELFF.

The rearrangement joins TRBV5-1 to TRBJ2-7; TRBD2 is a possible D gene (5 bases). Germline V lookup: CDR1 SGHRS, CDR2 YFSETQ. V was shortened by 0 bases and J by 6 bases, with 13 bases between the two germline ends. CDR3 length equals 14 residues. The CDR3 here is CASSLAGLGVEQYF. DNA for the CDR3: TGCGCCAGCAGCTTGGCCGGACTGGGTGTCGAGCAGTACTTC.

This chain joins TRBV10-2 and TRBJ2-5; 11 nucleotides align to TRBD2. The last part of the DNA fits TRBJ2-7 better; the J call may be wrong. Germline CDR1 is WSHSY and CDR2 is SAAADI. The CDR3 is 14 amino acids. For the CDR3, the DNA is TGCGCCAGCAGGGGACTAGCGGACTCCTACGAGCAGTACTTC. Translating gives CASRGLADSYEQYF.

This chain links TRBV7-3 with TRBJ2-2; maybe TRBD2 (6 bases). Trimming removed 4 bases at V and 2 bases at J, with 14 bases between. This CDR3 region has 16 residues. Germline CDR1 SGHTA, CDR2 FQGTGA. CDR3 bases: TGTGCCAGCAGCTCCCAGGGCGGGGTTAACACCGGGGAGCTGTTTTTT. This encodes CASSSQGGVNTGELFF.

Comment on this clone: Germline is not matched at one junction end, which may reflect a read error. The chain employs TRBV6-1 and TRBJ2-7; 7 bases line up with TRBD1. This CDR3 spans 11 amino acids. Germline lookup yields CDR1 MNHNS and CDR2 SASEGT. CDR3 region: CASSHLGDSLF. In DNA form, the CDR3 reads TGTGCCAGCAGTCACCTTGGGGACAGTCTCTTC.